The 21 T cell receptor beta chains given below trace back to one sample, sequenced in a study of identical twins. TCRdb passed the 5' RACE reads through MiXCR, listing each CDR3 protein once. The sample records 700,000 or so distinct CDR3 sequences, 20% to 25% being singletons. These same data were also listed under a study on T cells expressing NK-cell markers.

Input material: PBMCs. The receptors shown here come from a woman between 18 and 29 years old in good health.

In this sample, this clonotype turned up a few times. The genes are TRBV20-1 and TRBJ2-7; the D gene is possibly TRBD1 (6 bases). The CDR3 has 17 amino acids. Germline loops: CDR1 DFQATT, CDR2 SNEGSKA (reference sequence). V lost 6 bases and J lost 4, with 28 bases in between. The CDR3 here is CSAITSQPGHPSYEQYF. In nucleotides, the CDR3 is TGCAGTGCCATTACATCCCAACCGGGACATCCATCTTACGAGCAGTACTTC.

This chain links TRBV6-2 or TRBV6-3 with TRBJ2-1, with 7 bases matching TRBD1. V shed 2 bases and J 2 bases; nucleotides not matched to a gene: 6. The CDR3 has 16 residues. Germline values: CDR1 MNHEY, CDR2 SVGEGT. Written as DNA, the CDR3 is TGTGCCAGCAGTTACCTGAGGACAGGCCCCTACAATGAGCAGTTCTTC. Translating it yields CASSYLRTGPYNEQFF.

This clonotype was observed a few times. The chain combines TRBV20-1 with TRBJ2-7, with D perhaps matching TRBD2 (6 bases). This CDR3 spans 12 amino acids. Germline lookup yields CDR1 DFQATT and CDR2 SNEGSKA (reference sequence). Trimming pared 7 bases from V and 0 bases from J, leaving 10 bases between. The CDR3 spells CSVEGLSYEQYF. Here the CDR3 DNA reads TGCAGTGTCGAGGGACTCTCCTACGAGCAGTACTTC.

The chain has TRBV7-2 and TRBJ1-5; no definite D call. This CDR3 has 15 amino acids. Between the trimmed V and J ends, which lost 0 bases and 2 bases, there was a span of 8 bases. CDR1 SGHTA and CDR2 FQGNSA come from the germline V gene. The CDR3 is CASSLATARNQPQHF. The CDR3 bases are TGTGCCAGCAGCTTAGCCACGGCTCGCAATCAGCCCCAGCATTTT. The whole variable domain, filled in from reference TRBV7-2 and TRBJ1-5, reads GAGVSQSPSNKVTEKGKDVELRCDPISGHTALYWYRQSLGQGLEFLIYFQGNSAPDKSGLPSDRFSAERTGGSVSTLTIQRTQQEDSAVYLCASSLATARNQPQHFGDGTRLSIL.

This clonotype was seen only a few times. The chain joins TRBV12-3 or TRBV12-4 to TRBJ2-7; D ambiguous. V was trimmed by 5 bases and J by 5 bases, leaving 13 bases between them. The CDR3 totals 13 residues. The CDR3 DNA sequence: TGTGCCAGCAGTGCCGACATATTTAACGAGCAGTACTTC. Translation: CASSADIFNEQYF.

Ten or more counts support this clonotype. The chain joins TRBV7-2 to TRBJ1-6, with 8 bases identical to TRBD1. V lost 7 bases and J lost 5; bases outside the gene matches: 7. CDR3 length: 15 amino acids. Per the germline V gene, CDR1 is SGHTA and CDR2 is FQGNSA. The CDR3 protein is CASTLYRGDNSPLHF. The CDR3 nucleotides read TGTGCCAGCACTCTATACAGGGGGGATAATTCACCCCTCCACTTT.

This chain's CDR3 is CAWRNYNEQFF. The CDR3 coding sequence is TGTGCCTGGAGGAACTACAATGAGCAGTTCTTC. This chain uses TRBV30 with TRBJ2-1; D remains unclear. The CDR3 is 11 residues long. Trimming pared 3 bases from V and 3 bases from J, leaving 3 bases between. Per the germline V gene, CDR1 is GTSNPN and CDR2 is SVGIG (reference sequence).

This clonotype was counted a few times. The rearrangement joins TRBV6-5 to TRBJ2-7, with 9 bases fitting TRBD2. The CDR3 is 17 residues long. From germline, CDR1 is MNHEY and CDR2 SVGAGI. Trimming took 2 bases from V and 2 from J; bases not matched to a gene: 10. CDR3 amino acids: CASSYAIGTSFTYEQYF. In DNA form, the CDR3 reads TGTGCCAGCAGTTACGCGATTGGGACTAGCTTTACCTACGAGCAGTACTTC.

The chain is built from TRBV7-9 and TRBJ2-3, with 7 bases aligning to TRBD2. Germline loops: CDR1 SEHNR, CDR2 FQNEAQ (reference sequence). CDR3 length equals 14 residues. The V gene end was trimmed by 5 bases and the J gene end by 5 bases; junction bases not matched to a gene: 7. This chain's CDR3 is CASSARGSGDTQYF. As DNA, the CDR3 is TGTGCCAGCAGCGCGCGGGGGAGTGGAGATACGCAGTATTTT.

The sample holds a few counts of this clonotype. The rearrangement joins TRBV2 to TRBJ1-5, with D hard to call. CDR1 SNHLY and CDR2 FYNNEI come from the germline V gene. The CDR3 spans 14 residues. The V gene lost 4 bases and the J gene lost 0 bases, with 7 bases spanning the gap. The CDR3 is CASSADGSNQPQHF. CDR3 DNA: TGTGCCAGCAGTGCGGACGGTAGCAATCAGCCCCAGCATTTT.

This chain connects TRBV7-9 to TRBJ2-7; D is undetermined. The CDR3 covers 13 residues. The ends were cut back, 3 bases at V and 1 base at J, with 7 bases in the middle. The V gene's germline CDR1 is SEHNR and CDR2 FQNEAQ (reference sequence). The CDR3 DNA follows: TGTGCCAGCAGCTTTGACACGTCCTACGAGCAGTACTTC. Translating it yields CASSFDTSYEQYF. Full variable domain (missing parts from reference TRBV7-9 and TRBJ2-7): DTGVSQNPRHKITKRGQNVTFRCDPISEHNRLYWYRQTLGQGPEFLTYFQNEAQLEKSRLLSDRFSAERPKGSFSTLEIQRTEQGDSAMYLCASSFDTSYEQYFGPGTRLTVT.

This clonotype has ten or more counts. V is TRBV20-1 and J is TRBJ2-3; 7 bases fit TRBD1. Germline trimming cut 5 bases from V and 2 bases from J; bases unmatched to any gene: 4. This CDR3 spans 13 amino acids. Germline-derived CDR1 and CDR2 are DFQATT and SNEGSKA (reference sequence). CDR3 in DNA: TGCAGTGCTCAGACAGGGTTCACAGATACGCAGTATTTT. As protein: CSAQTGFTDTQYF.

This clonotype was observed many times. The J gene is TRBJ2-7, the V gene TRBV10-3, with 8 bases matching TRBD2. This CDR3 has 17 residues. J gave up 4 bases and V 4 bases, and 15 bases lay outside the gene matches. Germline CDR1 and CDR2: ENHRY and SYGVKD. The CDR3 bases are TGTGCCATCAGTGGGGCATCAGTCGAGCGGGAGAGTTACGAGCAGTACTTC. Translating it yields CAISGASVERESYEQYF.

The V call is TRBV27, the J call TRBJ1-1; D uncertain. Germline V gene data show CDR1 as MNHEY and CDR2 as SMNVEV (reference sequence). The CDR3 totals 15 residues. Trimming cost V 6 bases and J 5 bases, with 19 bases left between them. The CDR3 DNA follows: TGTGCCAGCAGCAGATCCCCGGACGGGAGTACTGAAGCTTTCTTT. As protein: CASSRSPDGSTEAFF.

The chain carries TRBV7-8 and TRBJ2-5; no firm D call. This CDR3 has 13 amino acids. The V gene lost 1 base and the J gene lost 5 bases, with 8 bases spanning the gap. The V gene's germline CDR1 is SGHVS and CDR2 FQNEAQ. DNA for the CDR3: TGTGCCAGCAGCTTAGTGAAAGCGGAGACCCAGTACTTC. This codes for CASSLVKAETQYF.

In DNA form, the CDR3 reads TGCGCCAGCAGCTCCGGCGCGGTGGCGGGGGGGCAGAGTGAGCAGTTCTTC. This encodes CASSSGAVAGGQSEQFF. This rearrangement joins TRBV5-1 to TRBJ2-1; TRBD2 matches 9 bases. The germline CDR1 and CDR2 sequences are SGHRS and YFSETQ. With V trimmed by 3 bases and J by 9 bases, 16 bases remained unmatched. The CDR3 totals 17 residues. Using reference TRBV5-1 and TRBJ2-1 for the parts outside the CDR3, the full variable domain is KAGVTQTPRYLIKTRGQQVTLSCSPISGHRSVSWYQQTPGQGLQFLFEYFSETQRNKGNFPGRFSGRQFSNSRSEMNVSTLELGDSALYLCASSSGAVAGGQSEQFFGPGTRLTVL.

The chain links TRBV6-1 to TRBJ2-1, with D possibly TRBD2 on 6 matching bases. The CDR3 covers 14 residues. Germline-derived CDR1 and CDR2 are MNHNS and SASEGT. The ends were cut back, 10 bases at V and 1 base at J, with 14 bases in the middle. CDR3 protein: CATLGLQSYNEQFF. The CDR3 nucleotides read TGTGCCACCTTGGGACTTCAATCCTACAATGAGCAGTTCTTC.

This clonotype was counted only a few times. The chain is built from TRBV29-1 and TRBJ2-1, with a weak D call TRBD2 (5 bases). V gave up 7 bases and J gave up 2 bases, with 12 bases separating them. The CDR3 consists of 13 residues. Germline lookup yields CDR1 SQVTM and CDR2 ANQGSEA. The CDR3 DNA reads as TGCAGCGCGAGGAGGAGCGCCTACAATGAGCAGTTCTTC. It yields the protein CSARRSAYNEQFF.

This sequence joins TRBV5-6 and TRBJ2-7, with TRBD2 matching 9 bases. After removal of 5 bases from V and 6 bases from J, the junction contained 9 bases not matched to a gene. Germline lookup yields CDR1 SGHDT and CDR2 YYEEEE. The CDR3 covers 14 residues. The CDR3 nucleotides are TGTGCCAGCAGGAGGACTAGCGAGTGGGGCGAGCAGTACTTC. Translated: CASRRTSEWGEQYF. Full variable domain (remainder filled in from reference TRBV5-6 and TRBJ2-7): DAGVTQSPTHLIKTRGQQVTLRCSPKSGHDTVSWYQQALGQGPQFIFQYYEEEERQRGNFPDRFSGHQFPNYSSELNVNALLLGDSALYLCASRRTSEWGEQYFGPGTRLTVT.

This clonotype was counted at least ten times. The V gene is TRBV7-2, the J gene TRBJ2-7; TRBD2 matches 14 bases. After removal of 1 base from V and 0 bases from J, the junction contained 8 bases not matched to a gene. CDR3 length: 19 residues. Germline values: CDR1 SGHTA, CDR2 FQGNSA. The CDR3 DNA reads TGTGCCAGCAGCTTAGGGCCACCCGGGACTAGCGGGAGCTCCTACGAGCAGTACTTC. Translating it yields CASSLGPPGTSGSSYEQYF.

This chain's CDR3 is CASSQARGTEKLFF. The DNA of the CDR3 is TGCGCCAGCAGCCAAGCCAGGGGGACTGAAAAACTGTTTTTT. The rearrangement joins TRBV4-1 to TRBJ1-4; 7 bases align to TRBD1. CDR1 MGHRA and CDR2 YSYEKL come from the germline V gene. The CDR3 runs 14 residues. V was pared by 1 base and J by 7 bases, with 3 bases of the junction left unmatched.